The 28 T cell receptor beta chains given below trace back to one sample, sequenced in a study of blood T cells in healthy people across ages. Then a second PCR, running about 6 to 11 cycles, was carried out with a sample-barcoded 5' primer and a J-beta primer mix. MiXCR, applied by TCRdb to the 5' RACE reads, yields one record per CDR3 protein. The data hold about 1.6 million distinct CDR3 sequences, with about 31% observed a single time. Source material: blood. Source of these receptors: a woman aged 25-40 years in good health.

This clonotype has more than one count but fewer than ten. The rearrangement links TRBV2 to TRBJ2-5; 8 nucleotides line up with TRBD2. The V segment lost 9 bases and the J segment 5 bases; nucleotides outside the gene matches: 14. The germline gives CDR1 SNHLY, CDR2 FYNNEI. This CDR3 region has 15 residues. The CDR3 protein is CASLSGLAWVETQYF. The DNA for the CDR3 is TGTGCCAGTCTCTCAGGACTAGCCTGGGTGGAGACCCAGTACTTC.

This clonotype showed up many times. The chain recombines TRBV7-2 with TRBJ2-5; 9 bases fit TRBD2. From germline, CDR1 is SGHTA and CDR2 FQGNSA. CDR3 length: 14 residues. Losses at the gene ends were 3 bases for V and 5 bases for J; bases not matched to a gene: 4. The DNA of the CDR3 is TGTGCCAGCAGCTTTGGTAGCGGGGGTGAGACCCAGTACTTC. This sequence encodes CASSFGSGGETQYF.

The J gene is TRBJ2-3, the V gene TRBV14, with a tentative D call TRBD1 (5 bases). V was cut by 4 bases and J by 6 bases, with 20 bases left in between. The CDR3 consists of 16 residues. CDR1 is SGHDN, CDR2 FVKESK, per germline. In DNA form, the CDR3 reads TGTGCCAGCAGCCCCCCCATGGGGCAGGCCACGGATACGCAGTATTTT. Amino acids: CASSPPMGQATDTQYF.

The chain combines TRBV2 with TRBJ1-4, with 9 bases identical to TRBD1. With V trimmed by 7 bases and J by 4 bases, 7 bases remained unmatched. The length of the CDR3 is 15 residues. The V gene's germline CDR1 is SNHLY and CDR2 FYNNEI. CDR3 sequence (DNA): TGTGCCAGCATTGGACAGGGGAACGGTAATGAAAAACTGTTTTTT. This translates into CASIGQGNGNEKLFF.

This clonotype is a singleton in its sample. V and J are TRBV30 and TRBJ1-2; a possible D gene is TRBD1 (5 bases). Germline CDR1 is GTSNPN and CDR2 is SVGIG (reference sequence). The V end lost 2 bases, the J end lost 8 bases, and 9 bases lay between the germline ends. The CDR3 has 11 amino acids. For the CDR3, the DNA is TGTGCCTGGAGTACCGGGGGGGGCTACACCTTC. Residues: CAWSTGGGYTF.

The table lists this clonotype with many counts. CDR3 in amino acids: CASSLLAGGPDTQYF. For the CDR3, the DNA is TGCGCCAGCAGCCTGCTAGCGGGAGGGCCAGATACGCAGTATTTT. V gene TRBV4-1 combines with J gene TRBJ2-3; 12 positions match TRBD2. With V trimmed by 4 bases and J by 4 bases, 3 bases remained unmatched. The CDR3 totals 15 residues. Germline V gene sequence: CDR1 MGHRA, CDR2 YSYEKL.

About this clonotype: Sequence at one end of the junction differs from germline and may be a read error. The rearrangement links TRBV10-1 to TRBJ2-5; tentatively, D is TRBD1 or TRBD2 (5 bases each). Germline CDR1 and CDR2: WNHNN and SYGVQD (reference sequence). This CDR3 region has 16 residues. DNA for the CDR3: TGCGCCAGCAGTGATATTAGGGGACCTGACCAAGGGACCCAGTACTTC. This codes for CASSDIRGPDQGTQYF.

This chain uses TRBV11-1 with TRBJ2-7; the match to TRBD1 covers 8 bases. The ends lost 4 bases at V and 0 bases at J; junction bases unmatched: 5. CDR1 is SGHAT and CDR2 is FQDESV in the germline V gene (reference sequence). CDR3 length equals 15 residues. CDR3 amino acids: CASSSGQGDSYEQYF. CDR3 DNA sequence: TGTGCCAGCAGCTCAGGACAGGGAGACTCCTACGAGCAGTACTTC.

The V call is TRBV27, the J call TRBJ2-7; 8 bases are shared with TRBD2. Germline V lookup: CDR1 MNHEY, CDR2 SMNVEV (reference sequence). This CDR3 region has 14 residues. V gave up 7 bases and J gave up 0 bases; unmatched junction bases: 5. The CDR3 DNA reads as TGTGCCAGCAATCGACGGGGGGGCTCCTACGAGCAGTACTTC. Translation: CASNRRGGSYEQYF.

This chain connects TRBV2 to TRBJ1-1; possibly TRBD1 for D (6 bases). V dropped 7 bases and J dropped 1 base, with 10 bases sitting between them. The CDR3 is 13 residues long. Germline CDR1 reads SNHLY; CDR2 reads FYNNEI. CDR3 DNA sequence: TGTGCCAGCAAGGGGGTCAGGAACACTGAAGCTTTCTTT. Translating gives CASKGVRNTEAFF.

This chain uses TRBV4-1 with TRBJ2-5; D may match TRBD1 or TRBD2 (5 bases each). The CDR3 is 15 amino acids. Trimming took off 1 base at V and 5 bases at J, with 14 bases between the two ends. Germline assignment: CDR1 MGHRA and CDR2 YSYEKL. Here the CDR3 DNA reads TGCGCCAGCAGCCAAGGAGGGGAACCTTCTGAGACCCAGTACTTC. This codes for CASSQGGEPSETQYF.

This clonotype was recorded many times. V gene TRBV20-1 combines with J gene TRBJ2-1; no clear D gene. CDR1 and CDR2 from the germline V gene are DFQATT and SNEGSKA (reference sequence). The V end lost 6 bases, the J end lost 3 bases, and 15 bases lay between the germline ends. CDR3 length: 14 amino acids. The CDR3 loop is CSASVAIDYNEQFF. CDR3 coding DNA: TGCAGTGCGTCGGTGGCTATCGACTACAATGAGCAGTTCTTC.

This clonotype has more than one count but fewer than ten. CDR3 protein: CASSLPRYEQYF. For the CDR3, the DNA is TGTGCCAGCAGTTTACCACGATACGAGCAGTACTTC. V is TRBV27 and J is TRBJ2-7; D unclear. The germline CDR1 and CDR2 sequences are MNHEY and SMNVEV (reference sequence). Between the trimmed V and J ends, which lost 2 bases and 4 bases, there was a span of 6 bases. The CDR3 runs 12 residues.

This clonotype came up a few times. This chain connects TRBV5-4 to TRBJ2-5; D gene uncertain. CDR3 size: 15 residues. From germline, CDR1 is SGHNT and CDR2 YYREEE (reference sequence). Trimming took off 0 bases at V and 4 bases at J, with 13 bases between the two ends. CDR3 region: CASSLGDYLPETQYF. In nucleotides, the CDR3 is TGTGCCAGCAGCTTGGGGGATTATCTGCCAGAGACCCAGTACTTC. The whole variable domain, remainder taken from reference TRBV5-4 and TRBJ2-5, is ETGVTQSPTHLIKTRGQQVTLRCSSQSGHNTVSWYQQALGQGPQFIFQYYREEENGRGNFPPRFSGLQFPNYSSELNVNALELDDSALYLCASSLGDYLPETQYFGPGTRLLVL.

The table lists this clonotype with a few counts. This chain joins TRBV20-1 and TRBJ2-3; D is ambiguous. The V end was cut by 6 bases, the J end by 2 bases, with 12 bases between. There are 13 residues in the CDR3. Germline V gene sequence: CDR1 DFQATT, CDR2 SNEGSKA (reference sequence). CDR3 bases: TGCAGTGCCTCCCGCGTAATCACAGATACGCAGTATTTT. Protein: CSASRVITDTQYF.

The chain combines TRBV7-8 with TRBJ2-6; D is unresolved. This CDR3 is built from 19 residues. V lost 5 bases to trimming and J lost 3 bases, with 23 bases between them. Germline V CDR1 and CDR2: SGHVS, FQNEAQ. CDR3 loop: CASSPSTSTRLGGANVLTF. CDR3 bases: TGTGCCAGCAGCCCCTCGACTTCGACCCGCCTGGGTGGGGCCAACGTCCTGACTTTC.

The chain recombines TRBV2 with TRBJ2-5; D possibly corresponds to TRBD1 (5 bases). The germline V gene has CDR1 SNHLY and CDR2 FYNNEI. Trimming left V 6 bases short and J 4 bases short, with 9 bases between. The CDR3 has 12 amino acids. The CDR3 here is CASRDMGETQYF. CDR3 coding DNA: TGTGCCAGCAGGGACATGGGAGAGACCCAGTACTTC.

This clonotype has more than one count but fewer than ten. The J gene is TRBJ2-6, the V gene TRBV7-2; 8 nucleotides agree with TRBD2. The V segment lost 9 bases and the J segment 2 bases; nucleotides outside the gene matches: 9. The CDR3 has 16 amino acids. The germline CDR1 and CDR2 sequences are SGHTA and FQGNSA. The CDR3 bases are TGTGCCAGGTCGGCACTAGCGGACGCTGGGGCCAACGTCCTGACTTTC. It encodes CARSALADAGANVLTF.

This clonotype has more than one count but fewer than ten. The chain couples TRBV6-5 to TRBJ2-5, with 9 bases fitting TRBD2. CDR1 and CDR2 from the germline V gene are MNHEY and SVGAGI. V lost 0 bases, J lost 9 bases, and 11 bases stayed unmatched. The CDR3 is 16 residues long. The DNA for the CDR3 is TGTGCCAGCAGTTACTCGACCATGGGACTAGCAAGTTCCCAGTACTTC. It translates to CASSYSTMGLASSQYF.

Turning to this clonotype: One junction end does not reproduce the germline sequence, and a read error may be involved. The chain combines TRBV27 with TRBJ2-3; 8 bases map to TRBD1. This CDR3 is built from 15 residues. In germline, CDR1 is MNHEY, CDR2 SMNVEV (reference sequence). Written as DNA, the CDR3 is TGTACCAGCAGTTTATCCGGACAGGGCAGAGGTACGCAGTATTTT. As protein: CTSSLSGQGRGTQYF.

In its sample, this clonotype was seen many times. The genes are TRBV27 and TRBJ1-3; D gene uncertain. V dropped 7 bases and J dropped 0 bases, with 1 base sitting between them. Germline-derived CDR1 and CDR2 are MNHEY and SMNVEV (reference sequence). The CDR3 runs 11 residues. CDR3 bases: TGTGCCAGCATCTCTGGAAACACCATATATTTT. Amino acids: CASISGNTIYF.

The V call is TRBV7-9, the J call TRBJ1-2; possibly TRBD1 for D (5 bases). In germline, CDR1 is SEHNR, CDR2 FQNEAQ (reference sequence). Trimming left V 7 bases short and J 8 bases short, with 14 bases between. This CDR3 is built from 12 residues. The CDR3 sequence: CASTRQGGGYTF. Written as DNA, the CDR3 is TGTGCCAGCACCCGTCAGGGCGGCGGCTACACCTTC. The entire variable domain, with the rest obtained from reference TRBV7-9 and TRBJ1-2, is as follows: DTGVSQNPRHKITKRGQNVTFRCDPISEHNRLYWYRQTLGQGPEFLTYFQNEAQLEKSRLLSDRFSAERPKGSFSTLEIQRTEQGDSAMYLCASTRQGGGYTFGSGTRLTVV.

Comment on this clonotype: An end of the junction does not agree with germline; a read error may underlie this. The V call is TRBV6-6, the J call TRBJ1-4; D call uncertain. CDR3 length: 11 residues. The germline CDR1 and CDR2 sequences are MNHNY and SVGAGI (reference sequence). The CDR3 loop is CANSRSDGLFF. The CDR3 bases are TGTGCCAACAGTCGGTCCGATGGCCTGTTTTTT.

Concerning this clonotype: This may come from a read error, since a much larger clone is one base off. This chain links TRBV29-1 with TRBJ2-1, with 13 bases matching TRBD2. This CDR3 has 14 residues. Germline V gene lookup returns CDR1 SQVTM and CDR2 ANQGSEA. This CDR3 reads CGVEGLAGEDGQFF. CDR3 coding DNA: TGCGGCGTGGAAGGACTAGCGGGAGAGGATGGGCAGTTCTTC.

The chain employs TRBV7-2 and TRBJ2-6; 8 nucleotides line up with TRBD1. The CDR3 spans 19 residues. After removal of 5 bases from V and 4 bases from J, the junction contained 16 bases not matched to a gene. Per germline, CDR1 SGHTA and CDR2 FQGNSA. CDR3 sequence reads: CASSPRPQRTGLGANVLTF. CDR3 nucleotide sequence: TGTGCCAGCAGCCCCAGACCCCAACGGACAGGGCTCGGGGCCAACGTCCTGACTTTC.

The V call is TRBV5-1, the J call TRBJ2-5, with 7 bases matching TRBD2. Germline values: CDR1 SGHRS, CDR2 YFSETQ. V trimming: 4 bases; J trimming: 2 bases; junction bases outside the gene matches: 14. The CDR3 is 17 amino acids. The CDR3 spells CASSTGLPWGNQETQYF. The CDR3 DNA reads as TGCGCCAGCAGCACGGGACTACCATGGGGTAATCAAGAGACCCAGTACTTC.

This clonotype has just a few counts. The chain is built from TRBV2 and TRBJ2-7; D is ambiguous. This CDR3 has 11 residues. V was shortened by 8 bases and J by 6 bases, with 11 bases between the two germline ends. Germline CDR1 reads SNHLY; CDR2 reads FYNNEI. The CDR3 loop reads CASLARVEQYF. CDR3 in DNA: TGTGCCAGCCTTGCTAGGGTCGAGCAGTACTTC.

The genes are TRBV5-1 and TRBJ2-5; D tentatively fits TRBD1 or TRBD2 (5 bases each). The length of the CDR3 is 17 residues. Per germline, CDR1 SGHRS and CDR2 YFSETQ. Trimming left V 1 base short and J 2 bases short, with 18 bases between. CDR3 region: CASSLIKGTDLQETQYF. Here the CDR3 DNA reads TGCGCCAGCAGCTTGATTAAAGGGACGGACTTACAAGAGACCCAGTACTTC. The variable domain in full, with the rest retrieved from reference TRBV5-1 and TRBJ2-5, is KAGVTQTPRYLIKTRGQQVTLSCSPISGHRSVSWYQQTPGQGLQFLFEYFSETQRNKGNFPGRFSGRQFSNSRSEMNVSTLELGDSALYLCASSLIKGTDLQETQYFGPGTRLLVL.